Given below is one TCR beta chain in context. V lost 5 bases and J 0 bases, leaving 11 bases between the germline ends. The CDR3 runs 14 residues. Germline assignment: CDR1 SGHDT and CDR2 YYEEEE. This specimen belongs to a study of blood T cell repertoires in COVID-19. Overall study context: Collection of acute and convalescent COVID-19 samples took place in the United States, Italy and Spain.

Original data processing: Amplification with reference gene primers provided the estimates of nucleated cell counts. Profiled with immunoSEQ multiplex PCR; TCRdb holds only in-frame clones, not every one. That table is the source of V, J and clone size, and D and trimming were worked out from the DNA. The data contain tens of thousands of clones, 90% of them singletons. Material: peripheral blood. The sequence came from a woman aged 50 to 60 in a cohort sampled during active COVID-19. The rearrangement links TRBV5-6 to TRBJ1-1, with D possibly being TRBD1 (5 bases). This CDR3 is CASRRRGVNTEAFF. The CDR3 DNA sequence: TGTGCCAGCAGGAGGAGGGGCGTGAACACTGAAGCTTTCTTT.